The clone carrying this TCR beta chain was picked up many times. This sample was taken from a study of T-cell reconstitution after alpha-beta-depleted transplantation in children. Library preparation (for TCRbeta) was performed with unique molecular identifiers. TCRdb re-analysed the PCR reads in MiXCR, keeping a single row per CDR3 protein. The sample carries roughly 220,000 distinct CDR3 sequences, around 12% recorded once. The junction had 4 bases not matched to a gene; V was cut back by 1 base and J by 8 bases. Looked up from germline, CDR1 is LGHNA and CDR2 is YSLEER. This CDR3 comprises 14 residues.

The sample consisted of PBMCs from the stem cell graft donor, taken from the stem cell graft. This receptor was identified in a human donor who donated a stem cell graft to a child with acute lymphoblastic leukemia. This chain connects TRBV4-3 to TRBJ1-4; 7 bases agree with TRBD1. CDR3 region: CASSQVQGYEKLFF. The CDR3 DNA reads TGCGCCAGCAGCCAAGTACAGGGGTACGAAAAACTGTTTTTT.